A single sample is the source of the 21 T cell receptor beta chains below, sequenced in a study of cytomegalovirus exposure and HLA in healthy donors. The PCR used 60 Vbeta and 13 Jbeta primers. TCRdb's copy holds only in-frame clones and misses some; the assay was immunoSEQ multiplex PCR. The sample lists approximately 200,000 clones; less than 85% were seen once. The specimen was PBMCs. The receptors were sampled from a girl aged 5-17 years in good health and CMV-seropositive.

The rearrangement links TRBV11-3 to TRBJ1-6, with 8 bases identical to TRBD1. Germline assignment: CDR1 SGHNT and CDR2 YENEEA. This CDR3 contains 16 residues. Losses at the gene ends were 3 bases for V and 8 bases for J; bases not matched to a gene: 9. CDR3 region: CASSLTLRGPDSPLHF. In DNA, the CDR3 is TGTGCCAGCAGCTTGACCCTCAGGGGGCCAGATTCACCCCTCCACTTT.

This chain connects TRBV10-3 to TRBJ1-4; D not certain. V was pared by 0 bases and J by 1 base, with 9 bases between. Germline V gene lookup returns CDR1 ENHRY and CDR2 SYGVKD. The CDR3 has 16 amino acids. CDR3: CAISESYSRTNEKLFF. The DNA for the CDR3 is TGTGCCATCAGTGAGTCCTACAGCAGAACTAATGAAAAACTGTTTTTT.

J is TRBJ1-3 and V is TRBV7-2; D unresolved. With 2 bases removed from V and 6 bases from J, the gap between germline ends came to 8 bases. CDR1 and CDR2 from the germline V gene are SGHTA and FQGNSA. The CDR3 consists of 13 residues. CDR3 sequence reads: CASSLRGANTIYF. In DNA form, the CDR3 reads TGTGCCAGCAGCTTACGGGGTGCAAACACCATATATTTT.

This chain uses TRBV5-1 with TRBJ1-2; 7 nucleotides line up with TRBD1. CDR3 size: 18 residues. Per the germline V gene, CDR1 is SGHRS and CDR2 is YFSETQ. Unmatched junction bases numbered 16, after V lost 4 bases and J lost 1 base. The CDR3 region is CASSVPDLRQGRNYGYTF. CDR3 nucleotides: TGCGCCAGCAGCGTACCTGACCTCAGACAGGGCCGTAACTATGGCTACACCTTC.

The chain recombines TRBV9 with TRBJ2-3, with TRBD2 as a possible D gene (6 bases). This CDR3 spans 18 amino acids. Germline CDR1 is SGDLS and CDR2 is YYNGEE. The V gene lost 3 bases and the J gene lost 0 bases, with 20 bases spanning the gap. This CDR3 reads CASSGGVGGVPSTDTQYF. DNA of the CDR3: TGTGCCAGCAGCGGCGGGGTCGGTGGGGTTCCGAGCACAGATACGCAGTATTTT.

The chain combines TRBV29-1 with TRBJ1-2; D possibly corresponds to TRBD1 (5 bases). The CDR3 spans 11 residues. The V and J ends lost 3 bases and 8 bases respectively, with 10 bases between them. Germline V gene lookup returns CDR1 SQVTM and CDR2 ANQGSEA. The CDR3 reads CSVDPQGGYTF. The CDR3 region has the DNA TGCAGCGTTGACCCGCAGGGCGGCTACACCTTC.

This clone was observed a few times. The genes are TRBV5-1 and TRBJ1-4; D is ambiguous. The V and J ends lost 4 bases and 7 bases respectively, with 11 bases between them. CDR1 SGHRS and CDR2 YFSETQ come from the germline V gene. CDR3 size: 13 residues. CDR3 in amino acids: CASSLEPGEKLFF. CDR3 nucleotide sequence: TGCGCCAGCAGCCTTGAGCCGGGTGAAAAACTGTTTTTT.

The rearrangement joins TRBV6-6 to TRBJ2-2; D is undetermined. CDR3 length: 14 residues. CDR1 is MNHNY, CDR2 SVGAGI, per germline (reference sequence). The germline V and J ends were trimmed by 5 bases and 0 bases, with 7 bases remaining between them. CDR3 nucleotide sequence: TGTGCCAGCAGTAGAGTAGCGAACACCGGGGAGCTGTTTTTT. Protein sequence: CASSRVANTGELFF.

The chain uses TRBV2 and TRBJ2-1; 13 bases match TRBD2. Germline V gene sequence: CDR1 SNHLY, CDR2 FYNNEI. The length of the CDR3 is 13 residues. With V trimmed by 4 bases and J by 10 bases, 1 base remained unmatched. In DNA form, the CDR3 reads TGTGCCAGCAGTGGGGGACTAGCGGGGGAGCAGTTCTTC. This codes for CASSGGLAGEQFF.

The chain carries TRBV7-6 and TRBJ2-1, with TRBD2 matching over 9 bases. The CDR3 has 17 residues. The V gene end was trimmed by 5 bases and the J gene end by 6 bases; junction bases not matched to a gene: 14. Germline CDR1 SGHVS, CDR2 FNYEAQ. As DNA, the CDR3 is TGTGCCAGCAGCCCTCATATGTCCGGCGGGGGGGCCAATGAGCAGTTCTTC. This codes for CASSPHMSGGGANEQFF.

This chain connects TRBV5-4 to TRBJ2-2, with 7 positions matching TRBD1. V shed 3 bases and J 4 bases; nucleotides not matched to a gene: 6. The CDR3 runs 15 residues. CDR1 is SGHNT and CDR2 is YYREEE in the germline V gene (reference sequence). Here the CDR3 reads CASSSTGSSTGELFF. The CDR3 DNA reads as TGTGCCAGCAGCTCGACAGGGTCTAGCACCGGGGAGCTGTTTTTT.

The V and J genes are TRBV6-5 and TRBJ1-2; D gene ambiguous. V was trimmed by 2 bases and J by 0 bases, leaving 7 bases between them. The V gene's germline CDR1 is MNHEY and CDR2 SVGAGI. This CDR3 region has 14 residues. Here the CDR3 reads CASSYTTANYGYTF. The CDR3, as DNA: TGTGCCAGCAGTTACACCACAGCTAACTATGGCTACACCTTC.

V and J are TRBV18 and TRBJ2-5; D gene uncertain. V was shortened by 6 bases and J by 5 bases, with 10 bases between the two germline ends. This CDR3 is 12 amino acids long. Germline V gene data show CDR1 as KGHSH and CDR2 as LQKENI. The CDR3: CASSSPVETQYF. The CDR3 DNA reads TGTGCCAGCTCCTCGCCGGTGGAGACCCAGTACTTC.

This clone appeared once. V and J are TRBV5-4 and TRBJ2-1; 14 bases fit TRBD2. With 6 bases clipped from V and 7 bases from J, the junction kept 6 bases outside the gene matches. Germline-derived CDR1 and CDR2 are SGHNT and YYREEE (reference sequence). The CDR3 consists of 15 residues. CDR3 in DNA: TGTGCCAGCAAACTGACTAGCGGGGGGGCAAATGAGCAGTTCTTC. It specifies CASKLTSGGANEQFF.

V is TRBV18 and J is TRBJ1-3, with D possibly matching TRBD1 (5 bases). Deletions cut 3 bases from V and 3 bases from J, with 24 bases between. The germline gives CDR1 KGHSH, CDR2 LQKENI. This CDR3 region has 19 residues. CDR3 amino acids: CASSPQPQGSSTIGNTIYF. CDR3 in DNA: TGTGCCAGCTCACCTCAACCGCAGGGCTCCTCCACGATTGGAAACACCATATATTTT.

The chain recombines TRBV19 with TRBJ1-6, with 7 bases matching TRBD1. CDR3 length equals 16 residues. Germline loops: CDR1 LNHDA, CDR2 SQIVND (reference sequence). The V gene end was trimmed by 6 bases and the J gene end by 0 bases; junction bases not matched to a gene: 5. This chain's CDR3 is CASRETGSSYNSPLHF. DNA of the CDR3: TGTGCCAGTAGAGAGACAGGGAGCTCCTATAATTCACCCCTCCACTTT. Based on the CDR3 plus reference TRBV19 and TRBJ1-6, the full variable domain is DGGITQSPKYLFRKEGQNVTLSCEQNLNHDAMYWYRQDPGQGLRLIYYSQIVNDFQKGDIAEGYSVSREKKESFPLTVTSAQKNPTAFYLCASRETGSSYNSPLHFGNGTRLTVT.

The J gene is TRBJ1-5, the V gene TRBV6-6, with D unresolved. The V and J ends lost 2 bases and 3 bases respectively, with 5 bases between them. The CDR3 is made up of 13 amino acids. Looked up from germline, CDR1 is MNHNY and CDR2 is SVGAGI (reference sequence). CDR3 amino acids: CASSYGANQPQHF. CDR3 nucleotide sequence: TGTGCCAGCAGTTACGGAGCCAATCAGCCCCAGCATTTT.

This chain joins TRBV5-1 and TRBJ2-5; possibly TRBD2 for D (6 bases). V lost 1 base to trimming and J lost 5 bases, with 9 bases between them. Germline V CDR1 and CDR2: SGHRS, YFSETQ. The CDR3 is 13 amino acids. CDR3 nucleotides: TGCGCCAGCAGCTTGACTAGCTGGGAGACCCAGTACTTC. Translated, it gives CASSLTSWETQYF. Supplemented by reference TRBV5-1 and TRBJ2-5, the full variable domain reads KAGVTQTPRYLIKTRGQQVTLSCSPISGHRSVSWYQQTPGQGLQFLFEYFSETQRNKGNFPGRFSGRQFSNSRSEMNVSTLELGDSALYLCASSLTSWETQYFGPGTRLLVL.

The rearrangement uses TRBV6-5 and TRBJ2-5, with D maybe TRBD1 (6 bases). CDR1 MNHEY and CDR2 SVGAGI come from the germline V gene. Between the trimmed V and J ends, which lost 2 bases and 4 bases, there was a span of 11 bases. This CDR3 region has 14 residues. The DNA of the CDR3 is TGTGCCAGCAGTTACCGGACAGAGCCAGAGACCCAGTACTTC. Translation: CASSYRTEPETQYF.

A few counts support this clone. The V call is TRBV7-2, the J call TRBJ2-2; the D gene is possibly TRBD2 (6 bases). Germline CDR1 reads SGHTA; CDR2 reads FQGNSA. V shed 5 bases and J shed 5 bases, with 9 bases lying between them. CDR3 length equals 13 residues. Here the CDR3 reads CASSHSGTGELFF. The CDR3 DNA reads TGTGCCAGCAGCCACAGCGGGACCGGGGAGCTGTTTTTT.

The genes are TRBV6-1 and TRBJ1-5; 12 bases are shared with TRBD1. This CDR3 contains 15 residues. The germline gives CDR1 MNHNS, CDR2 SASEGT. V dropped 6 bases and J dropped 3; count of bases not matched to a gene: 3. This CDR3 is CASRGDRGHNQPQHF. The CDR3 DNA follows: TGTGCCAGCAGAGGGGACAGGGGGCACAATCAGCCCCAGCATTTT.